Sequencing of this T cell receptor beta chain was carried out in a study of response to subunit inactivated influenza vaccine. V was clipped by 1 base and J by 6 bases, with 21 bases between them. Germline CDR1 SEHNR, CDR2 FQNEAQ (reference sequence). There are 17 residues in the CDR3. A single record per CDR3 protein comes from TCRdb applying MiXCR to the RT-PCR reads. The sample contains 150,000 to 200,000 distinct CDR3 sequences, approximately 12% of which appear only once. This clonotype was observed a handful of times. These same records also appear under a second study, on T cells expressing NK-cell markers. Per that study: In generating TCR beta cDNA, 5'RACE template switching with UMIs was used. Seven of eight sequenced donors tested HCMV-seropositive; one tested seronegative.

This chain links TRBV7-9 with TRBJ1-2, with a tentative D call TRBD1 (5 bases). The sequenced sample was CD8+ T cells sorted from PBMCs, obtained 11 to 12 days after vaccination. This sequence originates from a man aged 50 to 59 who received an inactivated influenza vaccine. Written as DNA, the CDR3 is TGTGCCAGCAGCTTAGGCCCCTCTCGCAGGGACCTTCATGGCTACACCTTC. Its translation: CASSLGPSRRDLHGYTF.